Here is one TCR beta chain with its context. Measured with immunoSEQ multiplex PCR; TCRdb has only the in-frame clones, and not every one. The sample lists approximately 350,000 clones, about 87% occurring once. This sample stems from a study of blood T cell repertoires in COVID-19. V shed 1 base and J 5 bases; nucleotides not matched to a gene: 17. The V gene's germline CDR1 is LGHNA and CDR2 YNFKEQ. The CDR3 spans 19 residues. The TCR sequence derives from a woman between 50 and 59 years old with COVID-19, enrolled during active disease. The sequenced sample consisted of peripheral blood. This chain joins TRBV4-2 and TRBJ2-1; 7 positions match TRBD1. CDR3 region: CASSQVGGLSRTYDNEQFF. DNA of the CDR3: TGTGCCAGCAGCCAAGTAGGGGGCCTATCCCGAACATATGACAATGAGCAGTTCTTC.